This T cell receptor (beta chain) derives from a study of cytomegalovirus exposure and HLA in healthy donors. Study summary: Earlier work reported some 110 million unique TCR beta sequences from some 180 million T cells.

It was with 60 Vbeta and 13 Jbeta primers that the PCR ran. The table came from immunoSEQ multiplex PCR; TCRdb's copy has only in-frame clones and leaves some out. Among about 110,000 clones listed, about 80% were seen once. This TCR was sampled from a woman between 50 and 59 years old in good health and CMV-seropositive. Sequences were obtained from PBMCs.

CDR3 region: CASSSGTRRETQYF. As DNA, the CDR3 is TGTGCCAGCAGCTCCGGGACTAGACGAGAGACCCAGTACTTC. The V call is TRBV7-8, the J call TRBJ2-5; 8 nucleotides agree with TRBD2. V trimming: 4 bases; J trimming: 4 bases; junction bases outside the gene matches: 5. CDR3 length: 14 residues. CDR1 and CDR2 (germline): SGHVS, FQNEAQ.